The source of this T cell receptor (beta chain) is a study of identical twins. In regard to this clonotype: Its antigen remains unidentified.

Study conclusions and caveats: There is a chance that invariant MAIT and iNKT cells partially muddied zero-insertion analyses.

Unique molecular identifiers were present on the cDNA, which also gained a universal primer site by template switching. TCRdb analysed the 5' RACE reads with MiXCR anew, one entry per CDR3 protein. Of approximately 1.8 million distinct CDR3 sequences listed, around 29% are singletons. Healthy Caucasian individuals made up all the donors. The CDR3 has 12 residues. This clonotype was sampled from a newborn girl in good health. The source material was cord blood. The chain joins TRBV21-1 to TRBJ2-5. TRBV21-1 has pseudogene status. The CDR3 reads CANLHRQETQYF. In DNA form, the CDR3 reads TGTGCCAACCTGCACCGTCAAGAGACCCAGTACTTC.